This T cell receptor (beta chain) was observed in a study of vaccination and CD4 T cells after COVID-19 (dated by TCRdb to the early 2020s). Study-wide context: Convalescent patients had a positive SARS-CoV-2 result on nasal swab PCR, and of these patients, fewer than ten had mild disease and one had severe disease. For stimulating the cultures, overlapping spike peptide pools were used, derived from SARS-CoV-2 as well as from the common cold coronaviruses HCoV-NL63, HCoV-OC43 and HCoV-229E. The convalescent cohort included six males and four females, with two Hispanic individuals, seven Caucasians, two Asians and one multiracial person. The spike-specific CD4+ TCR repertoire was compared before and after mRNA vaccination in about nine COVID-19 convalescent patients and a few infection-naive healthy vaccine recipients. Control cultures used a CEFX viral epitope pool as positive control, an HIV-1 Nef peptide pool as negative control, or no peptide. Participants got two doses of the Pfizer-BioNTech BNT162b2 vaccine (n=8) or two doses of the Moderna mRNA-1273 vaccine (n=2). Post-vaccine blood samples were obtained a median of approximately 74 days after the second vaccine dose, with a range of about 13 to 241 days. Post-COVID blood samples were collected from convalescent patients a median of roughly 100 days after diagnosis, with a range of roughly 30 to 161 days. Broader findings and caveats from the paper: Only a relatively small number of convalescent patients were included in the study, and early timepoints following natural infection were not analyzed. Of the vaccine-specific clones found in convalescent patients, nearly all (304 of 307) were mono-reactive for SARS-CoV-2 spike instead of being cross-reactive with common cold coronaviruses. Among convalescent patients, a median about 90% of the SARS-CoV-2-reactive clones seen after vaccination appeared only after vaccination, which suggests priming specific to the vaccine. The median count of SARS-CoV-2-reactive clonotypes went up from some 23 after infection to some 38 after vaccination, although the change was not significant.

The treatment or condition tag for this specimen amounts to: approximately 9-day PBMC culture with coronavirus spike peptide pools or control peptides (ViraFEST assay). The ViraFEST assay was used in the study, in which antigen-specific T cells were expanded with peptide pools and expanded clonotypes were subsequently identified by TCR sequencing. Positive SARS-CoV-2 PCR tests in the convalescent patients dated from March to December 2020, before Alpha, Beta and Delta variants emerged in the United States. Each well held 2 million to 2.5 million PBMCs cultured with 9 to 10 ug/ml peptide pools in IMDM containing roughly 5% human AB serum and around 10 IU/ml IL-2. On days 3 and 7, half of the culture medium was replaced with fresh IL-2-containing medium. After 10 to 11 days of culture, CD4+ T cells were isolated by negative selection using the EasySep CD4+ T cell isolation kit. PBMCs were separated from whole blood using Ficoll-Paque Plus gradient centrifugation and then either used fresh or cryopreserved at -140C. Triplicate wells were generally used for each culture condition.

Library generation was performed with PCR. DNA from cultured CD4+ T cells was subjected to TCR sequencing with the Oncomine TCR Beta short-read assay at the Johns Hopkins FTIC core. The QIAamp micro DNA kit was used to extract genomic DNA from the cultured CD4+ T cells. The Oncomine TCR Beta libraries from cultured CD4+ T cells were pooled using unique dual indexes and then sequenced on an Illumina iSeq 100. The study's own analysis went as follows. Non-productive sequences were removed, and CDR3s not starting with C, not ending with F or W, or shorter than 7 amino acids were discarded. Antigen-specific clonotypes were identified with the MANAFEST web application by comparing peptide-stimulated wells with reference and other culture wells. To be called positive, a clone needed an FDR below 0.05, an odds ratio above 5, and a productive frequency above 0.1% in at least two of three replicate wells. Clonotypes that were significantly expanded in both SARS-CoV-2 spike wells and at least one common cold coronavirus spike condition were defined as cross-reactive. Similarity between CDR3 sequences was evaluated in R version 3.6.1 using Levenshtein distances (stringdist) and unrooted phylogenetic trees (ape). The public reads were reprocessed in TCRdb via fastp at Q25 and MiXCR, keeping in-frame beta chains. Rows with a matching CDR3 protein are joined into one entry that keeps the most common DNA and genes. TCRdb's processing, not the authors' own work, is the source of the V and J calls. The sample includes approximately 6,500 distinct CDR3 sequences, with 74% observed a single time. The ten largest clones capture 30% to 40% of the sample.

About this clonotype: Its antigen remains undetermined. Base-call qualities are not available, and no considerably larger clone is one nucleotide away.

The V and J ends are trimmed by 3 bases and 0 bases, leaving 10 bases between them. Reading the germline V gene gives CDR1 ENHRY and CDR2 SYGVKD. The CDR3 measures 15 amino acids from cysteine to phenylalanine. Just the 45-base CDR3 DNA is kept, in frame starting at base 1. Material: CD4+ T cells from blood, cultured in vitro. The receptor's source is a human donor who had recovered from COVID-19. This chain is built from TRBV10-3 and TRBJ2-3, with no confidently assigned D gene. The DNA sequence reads TGTGCCATCAGTGATCAGACTCATAGCACAGATACGCAGTATTTT. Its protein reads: CAISDQTHSTDTQYF.